A selection of T cell receptor beta chains follows, all from one sample in a study of T cells in Graves' hyperthyroidism and ophthalmopathy. MiXCR was run by TCRdb on the multiplex PCR reads, yielding one entry per CDR3 protein. The table records roughly 720,000 distinct CDR3 sequences, 15% to 20% of them present only once. Sequencing was performed on blood. The receptors were gathered from a man between 50 and 59 years old with Graves' hyperthyroidism. CDR3s include the opening cysteine and the closing phenylalanine or tryptophan. The order of the fields is V gene, J gene, D gene, clone size, CDR3 protein, CDR3 DNA. The D gene is left open where the match is weak. Clone sizes are given selectively: once, few, many, or a class where the clone is expanded.

TRBV20-1,TRBJ2-7,TRBD1,many,CSARGTGYEQYF,TGCAGTGCTAGGGGGACAGGGTACGAGCAGTACTTC
TRBV7-9,TRBJ2-7,.,many,CASRDASNYEQYF,TGTGCCAGCAGAGACGCCTCCAACTACGAGCAGTACTTC
TRBV5-5,TRBJ2-7,TRBD1,few,CASILPGQTYEQYF,TGTGCCAGCATACTCCCGGGACAGACCTACGAGCAGTACTTC
TRBV28,TRBJ1-2,.,many,CASSFRGFYGYTF,TGTGCCAGCAGTTTCCGGGGATTCTATGGCTACACCTTC
TRBV11-2,TRBJ2-3,TRBD2,many,CASSYGTSGRTDTQYF,TGTGCCAGCAGCTACGGGACTAGCGGACGCACAGATACGCAGTATTTT
TRBV5-4,TRBJ1-2,.,.,CASSAGGTYNGYTF,TGTGCCAGCAGCGCTGGAGGCACCTATAATGGCTACACCTTC
TRBV7-9,TRBJ2-7,.,many,CASTFTTGEGAYEQYF,TGTGCCAGCACCTTTACAACGGGGGAGGGGGCCTACGAGCAGTACTTC
TRBV27,TRBJ2-5,TRBD2,.,CASSSGAWGEAQYF,TGTGCCAGCAGTAGCGGGGCCTGGGGGGAGGCCCAGTACTTC
TRBV15,TRBJ2-7,.,.,CATSRDPSYEQYF,TGTGCCACCAGCAGAGATCCAAGTTACGAGCAGTACTTC
TRBV12-3/TRBV12-4,TRBJ1-5,.,many,CASSLALDQPQHF,TGTGCCAGCAGTTTAGCGCTTGATCAGCCCCAGCATTTT
TRBV12-3/TRBV12-4,TRBJ1-1,TRBD1,many,CASRAQGATEAFF,TGTGCCAGCAGAGCACAGGGGGCCACTGAAGCTTTCTTT
TRBV25-1,TRBJ1-1,.,few,CASSELSPAEAFF,TGTGCCAGCAGTGAACTCTCTCCAGCCGAAGCTTTCTTT
TRBV28,TRBJ1-2,.,many,CASSLGSEGYTF,TGTGCCAGCAGTTTAGGGTCGGAGGGCTACACCTTC
TRBV19,TRBJ1-5,.,few,CATAGRGYSNQPQHF,TGTGCCACCGCCGGGAGGGGTTATAGCAATCAGCCCCAGCATTTT
TRBV28,TRBJ2-5,.,many,CASTSGGIETQYF,TGTGCCAGCACCTCGGGCGGGATAGAGACCCAGTACTTC
TRBV20-1,TRBJ1-1,.,many,CSASSVFNTEAFF,TGCAGTGCTAGTTCTGTTTTTAACACTGAAGCTTTCTTT
TRBV2,TRBJ2-3,TRBD2,many,CASSARREGSTDTQYF,TGTGCCAGCAGTGCCCGTCGGGAGGGGAGCACAGATACGCAGTATTTT
TRBV11-2,TRBJ2-1,.,many,CASSLDGNNEQFF,TGTGCCAGCAGCTTAGACGGTAACAATGAGCAGTTCTTC
TRBV3-1,TRBJ1-1,TRBD1,.,CASSLGTGGDTEAFF,TGTGCCAGCAGCCTAGGGACAGGGGGCGACACTGAAGCTTTCTTT
TRBV19,TRBJ1-2,.,many,CASSSRDGLYGYTF,TGTGCCAGTAGTAGCCGGGACGGACTCTATGGCTACACCTTC
TRBV18,TRBJ2-1,.,few,CASSPNELYNGQFF,TGTGCCAGCTCACCTAACGAACTTTACAATGGGCAGTTCTTC
TRBV28,TRBJ1-1,.,many,CASSSAVEAFF,TGTGCCAGCAGTTCGGCGGTTGAAGCTTTCTTT
TRBV11-2,TRBJ2-3,TRBD1,many,CASSRMTGLRDTQYF,TGTGCCAGCAGCCGTATGACAGGGCTTCGGGATACGCAGTATTTT
TRBV18,TRBJ1-2,.,many,CASSVYDSNYGYTF,TGTGCCAGCTCCGTCTACGACAGTAACTATGGCTACACCTTC
TRBV3-1,TRBJ2-3,.,many,CASSRLLPHDTQYF,TGTGCCAGCAGCCGCCTCTTGCCCCATGATACGCAGTATTTT
TRBV7-9,TRBJ2-1,TRBD2,.,CASTAGGGSSCNEQFF,TGTGCCAGCACCGCGGGAGGGGGCAGCTCCTGCAATGAGCAGTTCTTC
TRBV6-5,TRBJ2-2,TRBD1,many,CASSYDRASGELFF,TGTGCCAGCAGTTACGACAGGGCGTCCGGGGAGCTGTTTTTT
TRBV27,TRBJ2-1,TRBD1,.,CASTETGGLEQFF,TGTGCCAGCACCGAGACAGGGGGCCTTGAGCAGTTCTTC
TRBV11-2,TRBJ1-1,.,many,CASLAGTEAFF,TGTGCCAGTCTGGCTGGAACTGAAGCTTTCTTT
TRBV24-1,TRBJ2-2,TRBD2,many,CATSDLTSGPPRTGELFF,TGTGCCACCAGTGATTTGACTAGCGGGCCCCCGCGCACCGGGGAGCTGTTTTTT
TRBV15,TRBJ2-1,.,few,CATSRGDGSSYNEQFF,TGTGCCACCAGCAGAGGGGACGGTAGCTCCTACAATGAGCAGTTCTTC
TRBV6-1,TRBJ2-2,TRBD1,many,CAIRNLQGTPGELFF,TGTGCCATCAGGAACTTACAGGGGACGCCCGGGGAGCTGTTTTTT
TRBV12-3/TRBV12-4,TRBJ1-5,.,many,CASSFSVNQPQHF,TGTGCCAGCAGTTTTTCCGTTAATCAGCCCCAGCATTTT
TRBV9,TRBJ1-1,.,few,CASSVNSRDLTEAFF,TGTGCCAGCAGCGTAAATTCGAGGGACTTAACTGAAGCTTTCTTT
TRBV7-3,TRBJ2-3,.,few,CASSSSSVADTQYF,TGTGCCAGCAGCTCATCATCGGTTGCAGATACGCAGTATTTT
TRBV7-2,TRBJ2-2,.,.,CASSPGHFTGELFF,TGTGCCAGCAGCCCGGGACATTTCACCGGGGAGCTGTTTTTT
TRBV10-3,TRBJ1-2,TRBD1,many,CAISEHLGQGGDGYTF,TGTGCCATCAGTGAGCACTTAGGACAGGGAGGCGATGGCTACACCTTC
TRBV18,TRBJ2-7,.,.,CASSATVNEQYF,TGTGCCAGCTCAGCTACAGTGAACGAGCAGTACTTC
TRBV19,TRBJ1-4,.,few,CASSVPGGEKLFF,TGTGCCAGTAGTGTGCCGGGGGGTGAAAAACTGTTTTTT
TRBV6-1,TRBJ2-7,.,.,CASIGYSSYEQYF,TGTGCCAGCATTGGTTATAGCTCCTACGAGCAGTACTTC
TRBV30,TRBJ1-3,.,many,CAWNLGNSGNTIYF,TGTGCCTGGAATTTGGGGAACTCTGGAAACACCATATATTTT
TRBV6-6,TRBJ1-2,.,few,CASSYSQGYEDYGYTF,TGTGCCAGCAGTTACTCCCAGGGTTATGAAGACTATGGCTACACCTTC
TRBV29-1,TRBJ2-7,.,.,CSVLAGPSYEQYF,TGCAGCGTTTTGGCAGGACCCTCCTACGAGCAGTACTTC
TRBV20-1,TRBJ2-3,TRBD2,.,CSARGPGLADTLVDTQYF,TGCAGTGCTAGAGGCCCGGGACTAGCGGACACCCTAGTCGATACGCAGTATTTT
TRBV28,TRBJ2-2,TRBD1,many,CASRPRQGWNTGELFF,TGTGCCAGCAGGCCCCGACAGGGGTGGAACACCGGGGAGCTGTTTTTT
TRBV28,TRBJ2-1,TRBD2,many,CASSVLGLAKSNEQFF,TGTGCCAGCAGTGTCCTCGGACTAGCTAAATCCAATGAGCAGTTCTTC
TRBV30,TRBJ1-2,.,many,CAWSYVARGYTF,TGTGCCTGGAGTTATGTCGCGAGGGGCTACACCTTC
TRBV2,TRBJ1-3,.,many,CASSARQYLSGNTIYF,TGTGCCAGCAGTGCCCGACAGTACCTCTCTGGAAACACCATATATTTT
TRBV6-2/TRBV6-3,TRBJ1-4,.,few,CASSYSSGLYEKLFF,TGTGCCAGCAGTTACTCATCAGGGTTATATGAAAAACTGTTTTTT
TRBV7-9,TRBJ1-1,.,few,CASRRRGDENTEAFF,TGTGCCAGCAGACGCCGGGGGGACGAAAACACTGAAGCTTTCTTT
TRBV27,TRBJ2-1,.,.,CASRLSHEQFF,TGTGCCAGCAGGCTCTCCCATGAGCAGTTCTTC
TRBV10-3,TRBJ1-2,.,.,CAISELVGTSLNYGYTF,TGTGCCATCAGTGAATTGGTCGGAACAAGTCTTAACTATGGCTACACCTTC
TRBV24-1,TRBJ2-1,TRBD1,.,CATSDTRGLGSYNEQLF,TGTGCCACCAGTGATACTAGGGGGCTAGGTTCCTACAATGAGCAGCTCTTC
TRBV11-2,TRBJ2-1,.,.,CASSSTRVLNEQFF,TGTGCCAGCAGCTCGACTAGGGTCCTTAATGAGCAGTTCTTC
TRBV7-9,TRBJ2-1,.,many,CASSESGGGYNEQFF,TGTGCCAGCAGCGAAAGCGGCGGAGGGTACAATGAGCAGTTCTTC
TRBV3-1,TRBJ2-5,.,many,CASSQVVETQYF,TGTGCCAGCAGCCAAGTGGTGGAGACCCAGTACTTC